Given below is one T cell receptor (beta chain) in context. Libraries were prepared by immunoSEQ multiplex PCR; TCRdb keeps only in-frame clonotypes and omits some of them. The data contain some 100,000 clones, approximately 95% of them singletons. The sample belongs to a study of control samples from healthy donors and cancer patients. Germline loops: CDR1 SGDLS, CDR2 YYNGEE. The CDR3 loop spans 14 amino acids. V shed 4 bases and J 5 bases; nucleotides not matched to a gene: 8. The material sequenced was blood. This receptor was taken from a young man in good health. The chain employs TRBV9 and TRBJ2-7; 8 nucleotides match TRBD1. CDR3 protein: CASSQNPDRDEQYF. The CDR3 region has the DNA TGTGCCAGCAGCCAGAACCCGGACAGGGACGAGCAGTACTTC.